What follows are 4 T cell receptor beta chains derived from one specimen sequenced in a study of spatial heterogeneity in lung cancer. Each CDR3 protein is one row after TCRdb ran MiXCR on the 5' RACE reads. The table has fewer than 45,000 distinct CDR3 sequences, under 8% seen once. The time point is: sample taken at primary tumor resection. This sample comprised PBMCs, obtained at surgery. All receptors come from a female donor with early-stage non-small cell lung cancer.

This chain connects TRBV29-1 to TRBJ2-3; D is unresolved. This CDR3 contains 13 residues. V gave up 0 bases and J gave up 5 bases, with 9 bases separating them. Germline CDR1 reads SQVTM; CDR2 reads ANQGSEA. The CDR3 DNA is TGCAGCGTTGAAGATTCCGTTGTAGATACGCAGTATTTT. Its translation is CSVEDSVVDTQYF.

This clonotype was seen more than once but under ten times. The V call is TRBV9, the J call TRBJ1-5, with D perhaps matching TRBD1 (5 bases). Germline CDR1 is SGDLS and CDR2 is YYNGEE. The CDR3 contains 13 residues. The germline V and J ends were trimmed by 2 bases and 7 bases, with 10 bases remaining between them. CDR3 coding DNA: TGTGCCAGCAGCGTGGGGCCCGGACAGCCCCAGCATTTT. This translates into CASSVGPGQPQHF.

The rearrangement uses TRBV20-1 and TRBJ2-5; TRBD2 agrees at 7 bases. With V trimmed by 6 bases and J by 2 bases, 12 bases remained unmatched. Germline CDR1 is DFQATT and CDR2 is SNEGSKA (reference sequence). This CDR3 is 15 amino acids long. The CDR3 DNA reads TGCAGTGCCCCATCCCCGGCTAGCGGACAAGAGACCCAGTACTTC. Protein: CSAPSPASGQETQYF.

A few counts support this clonotype. V is TRBV12-3 or TRBV12-4 and J is TRBJ1-3, with D unresolved. Trimming removed 0 bases from V and 3 bases from J, with 9 bases in between. The CDR3 consists of 15 residues. CDR3 bases: TGTGCCAGCAGTTTAGCGCTGTGGAATGGAAACACCATATATTTT. Protein product: CASSLALWNGNTIYF.